The rows below give T cell receptor beta chains drawn from one sample of a study of T cells in tumors after PD-1 blockade. TCRdb keeps only in-frame clones here, not all; method: immunoSEQ multiplex PCR. The sample lists 55,000 to 70,000 clones; 80% were seen once. The sample here was PBMCs, taken before anti-PD-1 treatment. The receptor source for this set is a human donor with basal cell carcinoma. The conserved cysteine and the conserved F or W are not part of the CDR3 here. Each record gives: CDR3 length, J gene, D gene, V gene, CDR3 protein. D genes are given only for firm matches.

length: 14
J: TRBJ2-2
D: -
V: TRBV7-7
CDR3: ASSPFRRSGTGELF

length: 13
J: TRBJ2-1
D: TRBD1
V: TRBV11-1
CDR3: ASSLIGQGLTEQF

length: 14
J: TRBJ2-5
D: TRBD2
V: TRBV5-4
CDR3: ASSLGWLAGGETQY

length: 12
J: TRBJ2-7
D: -
V: TRBV7-8
CDR3: ASSLGGNSYEQY

length: 11
J: TRBJ2-7
D: TRBD1
V: TRBV4-2
CDR3: ASSRDRDYEQY

length: 12
J: TRBJ1-3
D: -
V: TRBV11-3
CDR3: ARRDRYSGNTIY

length: 11
J: TRBJ2-7
D: TRBD1
V: TRBV9
CDR3: ASSFLDRDEQY

length: 16
J: TRBJ2-6
D: -
V: TRBV5-1
CDR3: ASSLVGGDLTGANVLT

length: 15
J: TRBJ2-1
D: TRBD2
V: TRBV4-2
CDR3: ASSQEGSGVTYNEQF

length: 12
J: TRBJ2-2
D: -
V: TRBV11-3
CDR3: ASSLVVTTGELF

length: 13
J: TRBJ2-7
D: TRBD2
V: TRBV5-4
CDR3: ASSLTSGGAWEQY

length: 13
J: TRBJ1-5
D: TRBD1
V: TRBV6-2/TRBV6-3
CDR3: ASSFTGGSNQPQH

length: 14
J: TRBJ2-5
D: TRBD1
V: TRBV7-7
CDR3: ASSLNSRGLGETQY

length: 9
J: TRBJ2-3
D: -
V: TRBV15
CDR3: ATSRDYAQY

length: 13
J: TRBJ1-5
D: TRBD1
V: TRBV10-3
CDR3: AISGKTGDGQPQH

length: 12
J: TRBJ2-2
D: -
V: TRBV5-1
CDR3: ASRQAMNTGELF

length: 13
J: TRBJ1-5
D: -
V: TRBV10-1
CDR3: ASSELWEEDQPQH

length: 14
J: TRBJ1-2
D: -
V: TRBV2
CDR3: ASSRPGTSSNYGYT

length: 13
J: TRBJ1-2
D: TRBD1
V: TRBV5-5
CDR3: ASSPTGAWGNGYT

length: 12
J: TRBJ1-1
D: TRBD1
V: TRBV7-8
CDR3: ASSVGQANTEAF

length: 13
J: TRBJ1-1
D: -
V: TRBV4-1
CDR3: ASSQVWTSNTEAF

length: 14
J: TRBJ1-2
D: -
V: TRBV5-1
CDR3: ASSSRIQGSGNGYT

length: 13
J: TRBJ2-4
D: TRBD2
V: TRBV18
CDR3: ASSPKASGGNIQY

length: 13
J: TRBJ2-7
D: -
V: TRBV7-6
CDR3: ASSPADGDSYEQY

length: 11
J: TRBJ2-7
D: -
V: TRBV6-1
CDR3: ASSEGRTYEQY

length: 11
J: TRBJ2-7
D: -
V: TRBV30
CDR3: AWSDGASAEQY

length: 12
J: TRBJ1-6
D: -
V: TRBV3-1/TRBV3-2
CDR3: ASSPDRLESPLH

length: 11
J: TRBJ1-2
D: -
V: TRBV12-2
CDR3: ASRFGDYYGYT

length: 15
J: TRBJ1-6
D: -
V: TRBV2
CDR3: ASSEARGSSYNSPLH

length: 12
J: TRBJ2-2
D: -
V: TRBV24-1
CDR3: ATSEQGKVGELF

length: 13
J: TRBJ2-4
D: -
V: TRBV7-9
CDR3: ASSLGGTAKNIQY

length: 16
J: TRBJ2-1
D: -
V: TRBV5-1
CDR3: ASREGLARRSSYNEQF

length: 14
J: TRBJ2-7
D: TRBD2
V: TRBV19
CDR3: ASSIAAGVATYEQY

length: 12
J: TRBJ1-4
D: -
V: TRBV3-1/TRBV3-2
CDR3: ASSQGGQWEKLF

length: 10
J: TRBJ1-3
D: -
V: TRBV14
CDR3: ASSQVANTIY

length: 13
J: TRBJ1-5
D: TRBD1
V: TRBV3-1/TRBV3-2
CDR3: ASSQAGQAVSPQH

length: 13
J: TRBJ1-1
D: -
V: TRBV5-1
CDR3: ASSLTAKTNTEAF

length: 16
J: TRBJ2-1
D: -
V: TRBV7-6
CDR3: ASSLARRRIKVQNEQF

length: 14
J: TRBJ2-1
D: TRBD1
V: TRBV7-9
CDR3: ASSPRTGKAYNEQF

length: 13
J: TRBJ1-1
D: -
V: TRBV9
CDR3: ASSLGWGAVTEAF

length: 12
J: TRBJ2-2
D: -
V: TRBV3-1/TRBV3-2
CDR3: ASSQGVNTGELF

length: 13
J: TRBJ2-1
D: -
V: TRBV19
CDR3: ASSFLRGVSDEQF

length: 13
J: TRBJ2-2
D: -
V: TRBV27
CDR3: ASSQDRLTTGELF

length: 9
J: TRBJ1-2
D: -
V: TRBV6-5
CDR3: ASRDTRGYT